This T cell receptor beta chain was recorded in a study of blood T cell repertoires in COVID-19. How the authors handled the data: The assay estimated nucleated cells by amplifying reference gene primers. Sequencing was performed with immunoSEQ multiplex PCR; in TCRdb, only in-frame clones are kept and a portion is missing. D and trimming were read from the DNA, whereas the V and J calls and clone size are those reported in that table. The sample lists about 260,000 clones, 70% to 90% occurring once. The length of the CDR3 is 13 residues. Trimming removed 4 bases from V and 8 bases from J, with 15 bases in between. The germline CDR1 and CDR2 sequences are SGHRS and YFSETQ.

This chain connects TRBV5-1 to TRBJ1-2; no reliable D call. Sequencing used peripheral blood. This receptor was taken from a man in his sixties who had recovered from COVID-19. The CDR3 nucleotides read TGCGCCAGCAGCATTCTGACGGGGTCAGGCTACACCTTC. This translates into CASSILTGSGYTF.